This T cell receptor (beta chain) was identified in a study of CD8 T cells in Susac syndrome. An amount of RNA that ranged from roughly 0.45 to 1 ug was reverse transcribed with random hexamers. TCRdb independently ran MiXCR on the immunoSEQ multiplex PCR reads; one entry per CDR3 protein. Here the sample spans about 130,000 distinct CDR3 sequences, 90% to 95% being singletons. V dropped 1 base and J dropped 2 bases, with 15 bases sitting between them. This CDR3 comprises 16 residues. Germline assignment: CDR1 SGHTA and CDR2 FQGNSA. The receptor was isolated from a human donor with Susac syndrome. The chain links TRBV7-2 to TRBJ2-7; D might be TRBD1 (5 bases). The sample consisted of CD8+ T cells from PBMCs. The CDR3 sequence: CASSLGSQGITYEQYF. DNA for the CDR3: TGTGCCAGCAGCTTAGGATCCCAGGGAATCACCTACGAGCAGTACTTC.